These T cell receptor beta chains were read from a single sample in a study of blood T cells in healthy people across ages. TCRdb fed the 5' RACE reads into MiXCR, producing one record per CDR3 protein. The sample shows about 800,000 distinct CDR3 sequences, about 45% of them seen only once. The specimen was blood. Receptors originate from a man older than 75 in good health. Each CDR3 is given with its conserved first and last residue. The D gene is left open where the match is weak. Clone size is given for some rows only: seen once, a few or many times, or a class if the clone is expanded.

v_gene: TRBV5-5
abundance: .
d_gene: .
j_gene: TRBJ1-4
CDR3aa: CASSLSSVGGEKLFF
CDR3nt: TGTGCCAGCAGCTTGTCCTCCGTCGGCGGTGAAAAACTGTTTTTT

v_gene: TRBV7-2
abundance: once
d_gene: TRBD2
j_gene: TRBJ2-2
CDR3aa: CASSLVSSGFANTGELFF
CDR3nt: TGTGCCAGCAGCTTAGTGTCTAGCGGGTTTGCGAACACCGGGGAGCTGTTTTTT

v_gene: TRBV25-1
abundance: .
d_gene: .
j_gene: TRBJ2-5
CDR3aa: CASSISQGTQYF
CDR3nt: TGTGCCAGCAGTATCTCCCAGGGGACCCAGTACTTC

v_gene: TRBV4-1
abundance: many
d_gene: TRBD2
j_gene: TRBJ2-1
CDR3aa: CASSPGLLGTSGGFEQFF
CDR3nt: TGCGCCAGCAGCCCTGGCCTCTTGGGGACTAGCGGGGGATTTGAGCAGTTCTTC

v_gene: TRBV9
abundance: .
d_gene: TRBD2
j_gene: TRBJ2-1
CDR3aa: CASSYGLAGELYNEQFF
CDR3nt: TGTGCCAGCAGCTACGGACTAGCGGGAGAACTCTACAATGAGCAGTTCTTC

v_gene: TRBV4-3
abundance: many
d_gene: TRBD1
j_gene: TRBJ2-7
CDR3aa: CASSRGTGFDEQYF
CDR3nt: TGCGCCAGCAGCCGAGGGACAGGGTTCGACGAGCAGTACTTC

v_gene: TRBV20-1
abundance: few
d_gene: TRBD2
j_gene: TRBJ2-7
CDR3aa: CSATGTSGSYEQYF
CDR3nt: TGCAGTGCAACCGGGACTAGCGGCTCCTACGAGCAGTACTTC

v_gene: TRBV7-3
abundance: once
d_gene: .
j_gene: TRBJ2-5
CDR3aa: CTSSAIRGETQYF
CDR3nt: TGTACCAGCAGCGCGATCAGGGGAGAGACCCAGTACTTC

v_gene: TRBV20-1
abundance: .
d_gene: .
j_gene: TRBJ2-1
CDR3aa: CSAYRGSYNEQFF
CDR3nt: TGCAGTGCCTATAGGGGGTCATACAATGAGCAGTTCTTC

v_gene: TRBV4-3
abundance: .
d_gene: .
j_gene: TRBJ1-4
CDR3aa: CASSQATGYNEKLFF
CDR3nt: TGCGCCAGCAGCCAAGCCACAGGGTATAATGAAAAACTGTTTTTT

v_gene: TRBV21-1
abundance: many
d_gene: .
j_gene: TRBJ2-5
CDR3aa: CASSPRTVQETQYF
CDR3nt: TGTGCCAGCAGCCCACGGACAGTGCAAGAGACCCAGTACTTC

v_gene: TRBV5-1
abundance: .
d_gene: .
j_gene: TRBJ2-3
CDR3aa: CASSSSTGRRDTQYF
CDR3nt: TGCGCCAGCAGCTCCTCGACAGGGAGGCGAGATACGCAGTATTTT

v_gene: TRBV5-1
abundance: .
d_gene: .
j_gene: TRBJ1-2
CDR3aa: CASSLGVGRGYGYTF
CDR3nt: TGCGCCAGCAGCTTGGGAGTAGGGCGAGGGTATGGCTACACCTTC

v_gene: TRBV29-1
abundance: few
d_gene: .
j_gene: TRBJ1-1
CDR3aa: CSVEGRGIHPEAFF
CDR3nt: TGCAGCGTTGAGGGGCGTGGGATCCATCCTGAAGCTTTCTTT

v_gene: TRBV29-1
abundance: .
d_gene: .
j_gene: TRBJ2-5
CDR3aa: CSVRVGGETQYF
CDR3nt: TGCAGCGTCAGAGTAGGGGGGGAGACCCAGTACTTC

v_gene: TRBV12-3/TRBV12-4
abundance: .
d_gene: .
j_gene: TRBJ1-4
CDR3aa: CASSLIGQGAGGLFF
CDR3nt: TGTGCCAGCAGTTTAATTGGACAAGGTGCGGGGGGACTGTTTTTT

v_gene: TRBV7-2
abundance: few
d_gene: .
j_gene: TRBJ2-1
CDR3aa: CASSLQVSPRIGEQFF
CDR3nt: TGTGCCAGCAGCTTACAAGTTTCGCCCCGTATCGGTGAGCAGTTCTTC

v_gene: TRBV12-3/TRBV12-4
abundance: .
d_gene: TRBD2
j_gene: TRBJ2-2
CDR3aa: CASSYPGLATGELFF
CDR3nt: TGTGCCAGCAGTTATCCGGGACTAGCGACCGGGGAGCTGTTTTTT

v_gene: TRBV2
abundance: few
d_gene: TRBD1
j_gene: TRBJ2-7
CDR3aa: CASSGDRAYEQYF
CDR3nt: TGTGCCAGCAGTGGGGACAGGGCCTACGAGCAGTACTTC

v_gene: TRBV7-2
abundance: .
d_gene: .
j_gene: TRBJ2-5
CDR3aa: CASSLAAGQAFGETQYF
CDR3nt: TGTGCCAGCAGCTTGGCTGCGGGGCAGGCCTTTGGAGAGACCCAGTACTTC

v_gene: TRBV20-1
abundance: .
d_gene: TRBD1
j_gene: TRBJ2-7
CDR3aa: CSARAQTWDRSSYEQYF
CDR3nt: TGCAGTGCTAGAGCGCAGACGTGGGACAGGAGCTCCTACGAGCAGTACTTC

v_gene: TRBV4-1
abundance: .
d_gene: TRBD2
j_gene: TRBJ2-5
CDR3aa: CASSQELAGTLTQETQYF
CDR3nt: TGCGCCAGCAGCCAAGAACTAGCGGGGACCCTTACACAAGAGACCCAGTACTTC

v_gene: TRBV4-2
abundance: many
d_gene: TRBD2
j_gene: TRBJ2-1
CDR3aa: CASSQRSGRTHYNEQFF
CDR3nt: TGTGCCAGCAGCCAACGTAGCGGGAGGACGCATTACAATGAGCAGTTCTTC

v_gene: TRBV27
abundance: few
d_gene: .
j_gene: TRBJ1-1
CDR3aa: CASATHWNTEAFF
CDR3nt: TGTGCCAGCGCTACCCACTGGAACACTGAAGCTTTCTTT

v_gene: TRBV6-5
abundance: .
d_gene: TRBD1
j_gene: TRBJ1-2
CDR3aa: CASNTGTGDGYTF
CDR3nt: TGTGCCAGCAACACCGGGACAGGGGACGGCTACACCTTC

v_gene: TRBV20-1
abundance: .
d_gene: .
j_gene: TRBJ2-1
CDR3aa: CSARVPMRPNEQFF
CDR3nt: TGCAGTGCTAGAGTCCCAATGAGGCCCAATGAGCAGTTCTTC

v_gene: TRBV7-8
abundance: many
d_gene: TRBD2
j_gene: TRBJ2-7
CDR3aa: CASSYRLAGDYEQYF
CDR3nt: TGTGCCAGCAGCTACCGACTAGCGGGAGACTACGAGCAGTACTTC

v_gene: TRBV29-1
abundance: few
d_gene: .
j_gene: TRBJ2-7
CDR3aa: CSVDSINYEQYF
CDR3nt: TGCAGCGTTGACAGCATTAATTACGAGCAGTACTTC

v_gene: TRBV30
abundance: .
d_gene: .
j_gene: TRBJ2-3
CDR3aa: CAWGLTGRTQYF
CDR3nt: TGTGCCTGGGGATTGACAGGACGTACGCAGTATTTT

v_gene: TRBV9
abundance: few
d_gene: .
j_gene: TRBJ2-7
CDR3aa: CASSSSTVSHYEQYF
CDR3nt: TGTGCCAGCAGTTCCAGCACGGTGAGTCACTACGAGCAGTACTTC

v_gene: TRBV6-5
abundance: .
d_gene: .
j_gene: TRBJ2-5
CDR3aa: CASRVRLGQETQYF
CDR3nt: TGTGCCAGCAGGGTGAGATTGGGACAAGAGACCCAGTACTTC

v_gene: TRBV24-1
abundance: .
d_gene: TRBD2
j_gene: TRBJ2-1
CDR3aa: CATSRTSGHNEQFF
CDR3nt: TGTGCCACCAGTAGGACTAGCGGACACAATGAGCAGTTCTTC

v_gene: TRBV4-1
abundance: .
d_gene: .
j_gene: TRBJ2-1
CDR3aa: CASSHPGGGNYNEQFF
CDR3nt: TGCGCCAGCAGCCACCCCGGGGGCGGGAACTACAATGAGCAGTTCTTC

v_gene: TRBV12-3/TRBV12-4
abundance: .
d_gene: .
j_gene: TRBJ2-7
CDR3aa: CASSLSGQYEQYF
CDR3nt: TGTGCCAGCAGTTTGAGCGGCCAGTACGAGCAGTACTTC